One and the same sample provided the 9 T cell receptor beta chains below, sequenced in a study of a mutant IDH1 vaccine in newly diagnosed glioma. Only in-frame clones appear in the TCRdb table, and some are missing; sequencing was by immunoSEQ multiplex PCR. The sample lists roughly 69,000 clones, approximately 86% seen once, with more than 1.5% in the top ten. This sample's time point: week 35, safety follow-up. Each vaccine dose was 300 ug of mutant IDH1 20-mer peptide, with topical imiquimod. The antigens of these receptors remain unknown. Sequenced material: PBMCs, taken from a glioma patient whose treatment included an IDH1 peptide vaccine. These receptors were taken from a man aged 30 to 39 with glioma.

The V and J genes are TRBV5-1 and TRBJ2-5, with 12 bases lining up with TRBD2. Looked up from germline, CDR1 is SGHRS and CDR2 is YFSETQ. The CDR3 runs 17 residues. With V trimmed by 4 bases and J by 3 bases, 10 bases remained unmatched. CDR3 in DNA: TGCGCCAGCAGCGCACTAGCGGGGGGAACCCTAGAAGAGACCCAGTACTTC. Amino acids: CASSALAGGTLEETQYF.

The V call is TRBV5-6, the J call TRBJ2-1, with 7 bases matching TRBD1. V trimming: 4 bases; J trimming: 0 bases; junction bases outside the gene matches: 10. This CDR3 is built from 17 residues. Germline CDR1 and CDR2: SGHDT and YYEEEE. In DNA form, the CDR3 reads TGTGCCAGCAGCCCCTTGGACAGGCGAGACTCCTACAATGAGCAGTTCTTC. Translation: CASSPLDRRDSYNEQFF.

As to this clone: Other DNA sequences from this sample encode an identical CDR3 as well. This sequence joins TRBV27 and TRBJ1-5, with D uncertain. The V and J ends lost 3 bases and 6 bases respectively, with 6 bases between them. This CDR3 has 12 amino acids. Germline V lookup: CDR1 MNHEY, CDR2 SMNVEV (reference sequence). The CDR3 region is CASSFLGQPQHF. The DNA of the CDR3 is TGTGCCAGCAGTTTCCTCGGTCAGCCCCAGCATTTT.

The chain employs TRBV19 and TRBJ1-1; TRBD1 agrees at 9 bases. The germline V gene has CDR1 LNHDA and CDR2 SQIVND (reference sequence). Trimming removed 5 bases from V and 3 bases from J; junction bases left unmatched: 7. The CDR3 contains 15 residues. The DNA of the CDR3 is TGTGCCAGTAGTGAATACAGGGGGCAGGACACTGAAGCTTTCTTT. The encoded protein is CASSEYRGQDTEAFF.

This clone was recorded only once. The genes are TRBV30 and TRBJ2-3; the D gene could be TRBD1 or TRBD2 (10 bases each). From germline, CDR1 is GTSNPN and CDR2 SVGIG (reference sequence). V was clipped by 5 bases and J by 3 bases, with 24 bases between them. The CDR3 extends over 17 amino acids. CDR3 coding DNA: TGTGCCTGGGGACAGGGGGGCCCTAGCGGGAGAACAGATACGCAGTATTTT. Residues: CAWGQGGPSGRTDTQYF. Drawing the rest from reference TRBV30 and TRBJ2-3, the complete variable domain is SQTIHQWPATLVQPVGSPLSLECTVEGTSNPNLYWYRQAAGRGLQLLFYSVGIGQISSEVPQNLSASRPQDRQFILSSKKLLLSDSGFYLCAWGQGGPSGRTDTQYFGPGTRLTVL.

This clone was seen more than once but under ten times. In DNA, the CDR3 is TGTGCCATCAGTCCGGACCCCACCTACAATGAGCAGTTCTTC. Translation gives CAISPDPTYNEQFF. The rearrangement uses TRBV10-3 and TRBJ2-1; D gene ambiguous. There are 14 residues in the CDR3. V was shortened by 5 bases and J by 2 bases, with 10 bases between the two germline ends. CDR1 and CDR2 (germline): ENHRY, SYGVKD.

V usage is TRBV5-5 and J usage is TRBJ2-7; possible D gene TRBD1, 5 bases. Germline loops: CDR1 SGHKS, CDR2 YYEKEE (reference sequence). This CDR3 is built from 11 residues. V dropped 7 bases and J dropped 5 bases, with 10 bases sitting between them. CDR3 coding DNA: TGTGCCAGCGCAGGGTCCCACGAGCAGTACTTC. This translates into CASAGSHEQYF.

V usage is TRBV28 and J usage is TRBJ2-2, with 7 bases identical to TRBD2. Germline-derived CDR1 and CDR2 are MDHEN and SYDVKM. This CDR3 contains 13 residues. CDR3 region: CSVKRENTGELFF. Here the CDR3 DNA reads TGTTCAGTGAAGCGGGAGAACACCGGGGAGCTGTTTTTT.

The chain links TRBV28 to TRBJ2-7; D is possibly TRBD2 (5 bases). There are 17 residues in the CDR3. Between the trimmed V and J ends, which lost 6 bases and 0 bases, there was a span of 21 bases. Per the germline V gene, CDR1 is MDHEN and CDR2 is SYDVKM. The CDR3 coding sequence is TGTGCCAGCAGCCCCAGTAACGGGCGGGCCTACTCCTACGAGCAGTACTTC. This gives the protein CASSPSNGRAYSYEQYF.